Listed below are T cell receptor beta chains from one sample, sequenced in a study of T cells after yellow fever vaccination. TCRdb re-called the 5' RACE reads through MiXCR, storing one row per CDR3 protein. Here the sample spans around 30,000 distinct CDR3 sequences, approximately 6% being singletons. This specimen was PBMCs, either bulk or a sorted T-cell subset (CD4+, CD8+, memory, or dextramer-sorted; not recorded which), taken on the day of the yellow fever booster vaccination. The receptors were sampled from a man aged 30 to 45 who received the YFV17D yellow fever vaccine. Both conserved end residues are part of each CDR3. A D gene is named only where the DNA matches it firmly. Clone size appears in some rows only: once, few, many, or a class for an expanded clone.

TRBV20-1	TRBJ2-7	TRBD2	-	TGCAGTGCTAGTGCCCCCGGGCTAGCGGGCGAGCAGTACTTC	CSASAPGLAGEQYF
TRBV2	TRBJ2-7	TRBD2	-	TGTGCCTTCTCTGCGGGGGACCAGCTGAAAGGGATCAACGAGCAGTACTTC	CAFSAGDQLKGINEQYF
TRBV4-1	TRBJ2-1	TRBD2	once	TGCGCCAGCAGCCCTAGCGGGAGCAATGAGCAGTTCTTC	CASSPSGSNEQFF
TRBV3-1	TRBJ2-7	-	-	TGTGCCAGCCGCCCGGACGGGGTTGGCGAGCAGTACTTC	CASRPDGVGEQYF
TRBV6-5	TRBJ1-4	-	many	TGTGCCAGCAGTTACTCGTGGGGCTATAATGAAAAACTGTTTTTT	CASSYSWGYNEKLFF
TRBV4-2	TRBJ1-5	-	many	TGTGCCAGCAGCCAAGCCGGACTCAAGGGGGATCAGCCCCAGCATTTT	CASSQAGLKGDQPQHF
TRBV7-2	TRBJ1-2	TRBD1	-	TGTGCCAGCAGCCCGCGGACAGGGGGCGTCTATGGCTACACCTTC	CASSPRTGGVYGYTF
TRBV4-1	TRBJ1-1	-	many	TGCGCCAGCAGCCAAGAGACGTCAGGAGAAGCTTTCTTT	CASSQETSGEAFF
TRBV20-1	TRBJ2-1	TRBD2	few	TGCAGTGCTAGAAGGAGCGGGAGCTCCTACAATGAGCAGTTCTTC	CSARRSGSSYNEQFF
TRBV7-2	TRBJ2-5	TRBD2	medium-sized	TGTGCCAGCAGCGCAACTAGCGGGCTCTCGGAGACCCAGTACTTC	CASSATSGLSETQYF
TRBV5-1	TRBJ2-7	TRBD1	many	TGCGCCAGCAGCGGCCGGGACAGGGGGAGTTACGAGCAGTACTTC	CASSGRDRGSYEQYF
TRBV20-1	TRBJ2-7	-	-	TGCAGTGCTTCCGGACTAACTAATGCCTACGAGCAGTACTTC	CSASGLTNAYEQYF
TRBV7-6	TRBJ2-2	-	many	TGTGCCAGCAGCTTATCCAGGGCCCACACCGGGGAGCTGTTTTTT	CASSLSRAHTGELFF
TRBV27	TRBJ1-1	-	many	TGTGCCAGCAGTTTTGGCGGGAACACTGAAGCTTTCTTT	CASSFGGNTEAFF
TRBV20-1	TRBJ1-5	-	many	TGCAGTGCTAGAGATCGGGAGCAGGGAACGGGCAATCAGCCCCAGCATTTT	CSARDREQGTGNQPQHF
TRBV6-2/TRBV6-3	TRBJ1-1	-	many	TGTGCCAGCAGTAACGCATTTGTCACTGAAGCTTTCTTT	CASSNAFVTEAFF
TRBV6-2/TRBV6-3	TRBJ1-1	TRBD1	many	TGTGCCAGCAGCAGGACTGGGACAGGGTCAAAGACTGAAGCTTTCTTT	CASSRTGTGSKTEAFF
TRBV7-2	TRBJ1-1	-	many	TGTGCCAGCAGACCAACTCCGAACACTGAAGCTTTCTTT	CASRPTPNTEAFF
TRBV9	TRBJ1-3	-	few	TGTGCCAGCAGCGTAGTTGGCAGCTGGTCTGGAAACACCATATATTTT	CASSVVGSWSGNTIYF
TRBV19	TRBJ1-1	TRBD1	few	TGTGCCAGTAGTTCAAGTTCCAGGGGGGCCACTGAAGCTTTCTTT	CASSSSSRGATEAFF
TRBV5-1	TRBJ2-5	-	-	TGCGCCAGCTCGAGGGGAGAGACCCAGTACTTC	CASSRGETQYF
TRBV7-2	TRBJ2-6	-	many	TGTGCCAGCAGCTTAGACACTCTTGGGGCCAACGTCCTGACTTTC	CASSLDTLGANVLTF
TRBV12-3/TRBV12-4	TRBJ2-3	-	-	TGTGCCAGCAGCCCCACCACCCCCGGCGCAGATACGCAGTATTTT	CASSPTTPGADTQYF
TRBV27	TRBJ2-2	TRBD2	-	TGTGCCAGTCGTGCTTTAGCGGGAGAAACCGGGGAGCTGTTTTTT	CASRALAGETGELFF
TRBV3-1	TRBJ2-3	-	-	TGTGCCAGCAGCCAGAGAAGGGGTATCGCAGATACGCAGTATTTT	CASSQRRGIADTQYF
TRBV7-2	TRBJ2-1	-	many	TGTGCCAGCAGCTTAAGGTGGGACAATGAGCAGTTCTTC	CASSLRWDNEQFF
TRBV20-1	TRBJ2-2	-	-	TGCAGTGCTGCCCAGGGGGCGGGAGGGGGCACCGGGGAGCTGTTTTTT	CSAAQGAGGGTGELFF
TRBV6-1	TRBJ1-5	TRBD1	-	TGTGCCAGCAGTGAAGACCAGGGGGCGTATCAGCCCCAGCATTTT	CASSEDQGAYQPQHF
TRBV5-1	TRBJ2-7	-	many	TGCGCCAGCAGCTTGGAGGGGGAGCAGTACTTC	CASSLEGEQYF
TRBV28	TRBJ2-1	-	-	TGTGCCAGCAGTCCAACCCTGCGGGGTTCCTACAATGAGCAGTTCTTC	CASSPTLRGSYNEQFF
TRBV11-2	TRBJ2-1	-	many	TGTGCCAGCAGCTTAGCGGGAGTGGGTGAGCAGTTCTTC	CASSLAGVGEQFF
TRBV20-1	TRBJ2-3	-	few	TGCAGTGCTAGAGAGGCTGCTTGGGATACGCAGTATTTT	CSAREAAWDTQYF
TRBV24-1	TRBJ1-2	-	few	TGTGCCACCAGCTCCGATAGGACGGGCTATGGCTACACCTTC	CATSSDRTGYGYTF
TRBV27	TRBJ2-3	TRBD1	many	TGTGCCAGCAGTCCCGATAGGGGGCGGAGCCTTACGGAGTATTTT	CASSPDRGRSLTEYF
TRBV7-8	TRBJ2-1	TRBD2	few	TGTGCCAGCAGCCCCAGGACTAGCGGGAGCGGGAGGTACAATGAGCAGTTCTTC	CASSPRTSGSGRYNEQFF
TRBV11-2	TRBJ2-7	TRBD1	many	TGTGCCAGCAGCTTGTACAGGGGTTTGGTGCAGTACTTC	CASSLYRGLVQYF
TRBV18	TRBJ1-5	TRBD1	many	TGTGCCAGCTCAAGTACCCAGGGGGGACAGCCCCAGCATTTT	CASSSTQGGQPQHF
TRBV28	TRBJ2-7	-	few	TGTGCCAGCAGTCCGGGTGGAAGGGAACACTCCTACGAGCAGTACTTC	CASSPGGREHSYEQYF
TRBV10-3	TRBJ2-6	TRBD2	-	TGTGCCATCCCAGCGGGACCCATCTCTGGGGCCAACGTCCTGACTTTC	CAIPAGPISGANVLTF
TRBV28	TRBJ1-6	-	many	TGTGCCAGCGGACGAATCAGCTCCTATAATTCACCCCTCCACTTT	CASGRISSYNSPLHF
TRBV27	TRBJ2-2	-	many	TGTGCCAGCAGTTCACCCGGGACGGGGAACACCGGGGAGCTGTTTTTT	CASSSPGTGNTGELFF
TRBV7-2	TRBJ2-1	TRBD2	many	TGTGCCAGCAGCACCGAACTAGCGACCCTGGAGCAGTTCTTC	CASSTELATLEQFF
TRBV29-1	TRBJ1-2	TRBD1	many	TGCAGCGTTGGCGGGACAGGGGGCGTCTCTGGCTACACCTTC	CSVGGTGGVSGYTF
TRBV7-2	TRBJ2-5	-	many	TGTGCCAGCAGCCTCCCTATAAGTGAGACCCAGTACTTC	CASSLPISETQYF
TRBV23-1	TRBJ2-7	-	many	TGCGCCAGCAGTCCCCCGAGCCGTAGGGTGTACTTC	CASSPPSRRVYF
TRBV6-2/TRBV6-3	TRBJ2-1	-	many	TGTGCCGCAGTTGAGGGACGTATGGGAATGGAGCAGTTCTTC	CAAVEGRMGMEQFF
TRBV5-5	TRBJ2-7	-	many	TGTGCCAGCAGCCCGACAGGGAGGAACTCGTACGAGCAGTACTTC	CASSPTGRNSYEQYF
TRBV6-1	TRBJ2-7	-	many	TGTGCCAGCGGGGAACTTCGGGGCGAGCAGTACTTC	CASGELRGEQYF
TRBV20-1	TRBJ2-1	-	many	TGCAGTTCGCCTAGGGACAATGAGCAGTTCTTC	CSSPRDNEQFF
TRBV18	TRBJ1-3	-	many	TGTGCCAGCTCCCCCTCGGAGGGCAGTGGAAACACCATATATTTT	CASSPSEGSGNTIYF
TRBV29-1	TRBJ1-3	TRBD1	many	TGCAGCGTCCGGACAGGCTCAAACTCTGGAAACACCATATATTTT	CSVRTGSNSGNTIYF
TRBV7-9	TRBJ1-2	TRBD1	few	TGTGCCACCCAGGACAGGGGTTTAGCTAACTATGGCTACACCTTC	CATQDRGLANYGYTF
TRBV2	TRBJ2-3	-	many	TGTGCCAGCACCAGACCGGGACGTAACACAGATACGCAGTATTTT	CASTRPGRNTDTQYF